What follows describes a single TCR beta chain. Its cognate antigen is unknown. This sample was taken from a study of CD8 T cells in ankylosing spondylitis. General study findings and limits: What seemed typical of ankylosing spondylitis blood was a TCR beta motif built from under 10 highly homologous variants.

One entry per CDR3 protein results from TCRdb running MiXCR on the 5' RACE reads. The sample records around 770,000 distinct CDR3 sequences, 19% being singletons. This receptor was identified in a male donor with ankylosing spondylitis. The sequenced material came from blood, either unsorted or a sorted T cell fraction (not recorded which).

DNA for the CDR3: TGTGCCAGCAGTTCACAGGTTAGCGTGGAGACCCAGTACTTC. Translation: CASSSQVSVETQYF. V usage is TRBV12-3 or TRBV12-4 and J usage is TRBJ2-5, with D possibly called TRBD1 or TRBD2 (5 bases each). The length of the CDR3 is 14 residues. V lost 4 bases and J lost 5, with 14 bases in between.